This is a list of T cell receptor beta chains from one sample in a study of human T cells and chemical hapten exposure. Via MiXCR, TCRdb re-called the RACE reads, giving one row per CDR3 protein. Seen here are roughly 120,000 distinct CDR3 sequences, about 13% observed once, and the top ten hold around 2.8%. This material consisted of whole blood, taken in connection with sensitization to the hapten diphenylcyclopropenone (DPC). These TCRs come from a young woman with alopecia areata. Some clones in this sample may be carry-over from other donors' samples. CDR3s include the opening cysteine and the closing phenylalanine or tryptophan. The order of the fields is J gene, V gene, CDR3 length, clone size, D gene, CDR3 DNA, CDR3 protein. A D gene is named only where the DNA matches it firmly. A row's size may be missing; if present it is once, few, many or a size class.

j_call: TRBJ2-5; v_call: TRBV2; cdr3_length: 15; clone_size: few; d_call: TRBD2; cdr3_nt: TGTGCCAGCAGTGAAAGCGGGGGCTCCCAAGAGACCCAGTACTTC; cdr3_aa: CASSESGGSQETQYF
j_call: TRBJ2-2; v_call: TRBV7-7; cdr3_length: 16; clone_size: .; d_call: TRBD1; cdr3_nt: TGTGCCAGCAGCTTAGGCGGGGACAGGGTTGTCGGGGAGCTGTTTTTT; cdr3_aa: CASSLGGDRVVGELFF
j_call: TRBJ1-6; v_call: TRBV7-9; cdr3_length: 14; clone_size: few; d_call: TRBD1; cdr3_nt: TGTGCCAGCAGCAGCCGGGACAGGGGTCAGACCCTCCACTTT; cdr3_aa: CASSSRDRGQTLHF
j_call: TRBJ2-3; v_call: TRBV7-6; cdr3_length: 13; clone_size: .; d_call: TRBD2; cdr3_nt: TGTGCCAGCAGCTTAGCGCGGAGGGAGGGGCAGTATTTT; cdr3_aa: CASSLARREGQYF
j_call: TRBJ2-3; v_call: TRBV18; cdr3_length: 15; clone_size: .; d_call: .; cdr3_nt: TGTGCCAGCTCACCACAGGCAGTTAGCACAGATACGCAGTATTTT; cdr3_aa: CASSPQAVSTDTQYF
j_call: TRBJ2-1; v_call: TRBV30; cdr3_length: 13; clone_size: .; d_call: .; cdr3_nt: TGTGCCTGGAGTGTACCCCCCCGCAATGAGCAGTTCTTC; cdr3_aa: CAWSVPPRNEQFF
j_call: TRBJ2-5; v_call: TRBV18; cdr3_length: 13; clone_size: many; d_call: .; cdr3_nt: TGTGCCAGCAGCCTCGGTCTCCAAGAGACCCAGTACTTC; cdr3_aa: CASSLGLQETQYF
j_call: TRBJ2-7; v_call: TRBV6-2/TRBV6-3; cdr3_length: 16; clone_size: .; d_call: TRBD1; cdr3_nt: TGTGCCAGCAGTCCGAACGCCGGGACAGGGTTCTACGAGCAGTACTTC; cdr3_aa: CASSPNAGTGFYEQYF
j_call: TRBJ1-1; v_call: TRBV7-3; cdr3_length: 13; clone_size: few; d_call: .; cdr3_nt: TGTGCCAGCAGCTTAACTATGGGGACAGAAGCTTTCTTT; cdr3_aa: CASSLTMGTEAFF
j_call: TRBJ1-4; v_call: TRBV20-1; cdr3_length: 12; clone_size: .; d_call: .; cdr3_nt: TGCAGTGCTCTGGGACCTAATGAAAAACTGTTTTTT; cdr3_aa: CSALGPNEKLFF
j_call: TRBJ2-1; v_call: TRBV9; cdr3_length: 16; clone_size: .; d_call: TRBD1; cdr3_nt: TGTGCCAGCAGCCCAGAGGGGACAGGGGGTATGTATGAGCAGTTCTTC; cdr3_aa: CASSPEGTGGMYEQFF
j_call: TRBJ1-2; v_call: TRBV14; cdr3_length: 13; clone_size: few; d_call: .; cdr3_nt: TGTGCCAGCAGCCGCAACTTAGGGGATGGCTACACCTTC; cdr3_aa: CASSRNLGDGYTF
j_call: TRBJ2-7; v_call: TRBV5-1; cdr3_length: 13; clone_size: few; d_call: .; cdr3_nt: TGCGCCAGCAGCGAGGACTGGACTTGCGAGCAGTACTTC; cdr3_aa: CASSEDWTCEQYF
j_call: TRBJ1-5; v_call: TRBV12-3/TRBV12-4; cdr3_length: 13; clone_size: .; d_call: .; cdr3_nt: TGTGCCAGCAGCGGGCAGATCAATCAGCCCCAGCATTTT; cdr3_aa: CASSGQINQPQHF
j_call: TRBJ2-5; v_call: TRBV15; cdr3_length: 15; clone_size: .; d_call: .; cdr3_nt: TGTGCCACCAGCAGAGGAAGGCAATTGCAAGAGACCCAGTACTTC; cdr3_aa: CATSRGRQLQETQYF
j_call: TRBJ1-3; v_call: TRBV5-5; cdr3_length: 16; clone_size: many; d_call: .; cdr3_nt: TGTGCCAGCAGCCGAAACCGCCCGGGCGTTGGAAACACCATATATTTT; cdr3_aa: CASSRNRPGVGNTIYF
j_call: TRBJ1-2; v_call: TRBV3-1; cdr3_length: 13; clone_size: few; d_call: TRBD1; cdr3_nt: TGTGCCAGCAGCCTGGGACAGACGAATGGCTACACCTTC; cdr3_aa: CASSLGQTNGYTF
j_call: TRBJ2-1; v_call: TRBV6-6; cdr3_length: 13; clone_size: .; d_call: .; cdr3_nt: TGTGCCGCCTGGGGGGGGCCCAACAATGAGCAGTTCTTC; cdr3_aa: CAAWGGPNNEQFF
j_call: TRBJ2-3; v_call: TRBV6-6; cdr3_length: 18; clone_size: .; d_call: TRBD2; cdr3_nt: TGTGCCAGCAGCGACATTAAGGGACTAGCGGGGGCCATAGATACGCAGTATTTT; cdr3_aa: CASSDIKGLAGAIDTQYF
j_call: TRBJ2-5; v_call: TRBV2; cdr3_length: 15; clone_size: .; d_call: TRBD1; cdr3_nt: TGTGCCAGCAGTGAAGAGGGACAGGGCCAAGAGACCCAGTACTTC; cdr3_aa: CASSEEGQGQETQYF
j_call: TRBJ1-4; v_call: TRBV6-1; cdr3_length: 16; clone_size: .; d_call: TRBD1; cdr3_nt: TGTGCCAGCAGTGAATCTTCGGGACAGGGCAATGAAAAACTGTTTTTT; cdr3_aa: CASSESSGQGNEKLFF
j_call: TRBJ1-1; v_call: TRBV29-1; cdr3_length: 12; clone_size: few; d_call: .; cdr3_nt: TGCAGCGTTGGGGCAGGGAAGGTCGAAGCTTTCTTT; cdr3_aa: CSVGAGKVEAFF
j_call: TRBJ2-3; v_call: TRBV18; cdr3_length: 16; clone_size: many; d_call: TRBD1; cdr3_nt: TGTGCCAGCTCACCAACGGGACAGGGGACCACAGATACGCAGTATTTT; cdr3_aa: CASSPTGQGTTDTQYF
j_call: TRBJ1-3; v_call: TRBV7-3; cdr3_length: 14; clone_size: .; d_call: .; cdr3_nt: TGTGCCAGCATCTTTGACCCGGGAAGGCACACCATATATTTT; cdr3_aa: CASIFDPGRHTIYF
j_call: TRBJ2-5; v_call: TRBV5-6; cdr3_length: 15; clone_size: few; d_call: .; cdr3_nt: TGTGCCAGCAGCTTGGCCGGGGACCATACAGAGACCCAGTACTTC; cdr3_aa: CASSLAGDHTETQYF
j_call: TRBJ2-1; v_call: TRBV6-4; cdr3_length: 14; clone_size: many; d_call: TRBD2; cdr3_nt: TGTGCCAGCAGGCGGACTAGCGGGGGTGATGAGCAGTTCTTC; cdr3_aa: CASRRTSGGDEQFF
j_call: TRBJ2-1; v_call: TRBV12-3/TRBV12-4; cdr3_length: 13; clone_size: .; d_call: TRBD2; cdr3_nt: TGTGCCAGCAGCCTTAGACTAGCGGGGGAACTGTTCTTC; cdr3_aa: CASSLRLAGELFF
j_call: TRBJ2-2; v_call: TRBV9; cdr3_length: 17; clone_size: many; d_call: TRBD2; cdr3_nt: TGTGCCAGCAGCGTAACAGCGGGGGGCCCCTCTGGCCGGGAGCTGTTTTTT; cdr3_aa: CASSVTAGGPSGRELFF
j_call: TRBJ2-1; v_call: TRBV12-3/TRBV12-4; cdr3_length: 14; clone_size: .; d_call: TRBD2; cdr3_nt: TGTGCCAGCAGTCCTAGCGGGGGGGACAATGAGCAGTTCTTC; cdr3_aa: CASSPSGGDNEQFF